Below are 24 T cell receptor beta chains sequenced from a single sample in a study of beta chain features in type 1 diabetes. As every portion of the isolated RNA was reverse transcribed, the sequencing read expressed TCRB transcripts. Only in-frame clones appear in the TCRdb table, and some are missing; sequencing was by immunoSEQ multiplex PCR. The table has around 250,000 clones, about 71% seen once. Sequenced: naive CD4+ T cells from blood. Source of these receptors: a man between 25 and 39 years old in good health.

The chain uses TRBV15 and TRBJ1-2, with 10 bases matching TRBD1. V shed 4 bases and J 4 bases; nucleotides not matched to a gene: 18. The CDR3 spans 19 residues. The germline V gene has CDR1 LNHNV and CDR2 YYDKDF (reference sequence). For the CDR3, the DNA is TGTGCCACCAGCACCTTCGGGACAGGGGCACTCTCGATGGCCTATGGCTACACCTTC. Encoded protein: CATSTFGTGALSMAYGYTF.

The chain's CDR3 is CSAKGPAEQYF. The CDR3 DNA sequence: TGCAGTGCTAAGGGGCCTGCCGAGCAGTACTTC. J is TRBJ2-7 and V is TRBV20-1; TRBD1 might be the D (5 bases). The V end lost 4 bases, the J end lost 6 bases, and 10 bases lay between the germline ends. Germline V lookup: CDR1 DFQATT, CDR2 SNEGSKA (reference sequence). The CDR3 is 11 residues long.

The rearrangement joins TRBV30 to TRBJ2-1; TRBD1 matches 7 bases. There are 14 residues in the CDR3. V lost 1 base to trimming and J lost 7 bases; unmatched junction nucleotides: 7. Looked up from germline, CDR1 is GTSNPN and CDR2 is SVGIG (reference sequence). The CDR3 is CAWSGDSVVNEQFF. As DNA, the CDR3 is TGTGCCTGGAGTGGGGACAGCGTAGTGAATGAGCAGTTCTTC.

The chain employs TRBV4-3 and TRBJ2-7; tentatively, D is TRBD2 (5 bases). V lost 5 bases, J lost 5 bases, and 13 bases lay in between. Germline V gene sequence: CDR1 LGHNA, CDR2 YSLEER. This CDR3 spans 13 amino acids. The CDR3 region is CASSGGLRDEQYF. CDR3 DNA sequence: TGCGCCAGCAGCGGAGGACTGCGCGACGAGCAGTACTTC.

The gene calls are TRBV18 and TRBJ2-1; maybe TRBD2 (6 bases). CDR1 KGHSH and CDR2 LQKENI come from the germline V gene. Trimming took 3 bases from V and 0 from J, leaving 12 bases between them. The CDR3 covers 16 residues. CDR3 bases: TGTGCCAGCTCACCGACGGGGGTCAGCTCCTACAATGAGCAGTTCTTC. It encodes CASSPTGVSSYNEQFF.

This rearrangement joins TRBV29-1 to TRBJ2-7; either TRBD1 or TRBD2 may supply D (5 bases each). CDR1 is SQVTM and CDR2 is ANQGSEA in the germline V gene. Trimming cost V 6 bases and J 2 bases, with 17 bases left between them. The CDR3 covers 14 residues. This CDR3 reads CSVENRGTAYEQYF. CDR3 nucleotides: TGCAGCGTCGAGAACCGGGGCACAGCCTACGAGCAGTACTTC.

This chain uses TRBV4-3 with TRBJ1-5; D is ambiguous. Trimming removed 0 bases at V and 5 bases at J, with 11 bases between. There are 15 residues in the CDR3. Germline V lookup: CDR1 LGHNA, CDR2 YSLEER. DNA for the CDR3: TGCGCCAGCAGCCAAGATGCCGCCAAACATCAGCCCCAGCATTTT. It yields the protein CASSQDAAKHQPQHF.

This rearrangement joins TRBV14 to TRBJ2-7; unclear D gene. This CDR3 spans 11 amino acids. Germline CDR1 is SGHDN and CDR2 is FVKESK. V was pared by 4 bases and J by 2 bases, with 3 bases between. The CDR3 loop is CASSRTYEQYF. CDR3 DNA: TGTGCCAGCAGCCGGACCTACGAGCAGTACTTC.

The chain couples TRBV11-2 to TRBJ2-2; D uncertain. The ends were cut back, 1 base at V and 5 bases at J, with 5 bases in the middle. The CDR3 sequence is 13 residues long. Germline V gene data show CDR1 as SGHAT and CDR2 as FQNNGV. The CDR3 DNA reads TGTGCCAGCAGCTTAGTTGGGACCGGGGAGCTGTTTTTT. Protein product: CASSLVGTGELFF.

The chain links TRBV18 to TRBJ2-7; weak D call: TRBD2 (5 bases). Per germline, CDR1 KGHSH and CDR2 LQKENI. V lost 1 base to trimming and J lost 6 bases, with 19 bases between them. The CDR3 runs to 16 residues. The CDR3 DNA sequence: TGTGCCAGCTCACCACTCGCGGCTAGCCCAAACGCCGAGCAGTACTTC. This encodes CASSPLAASPNAEQYF. Together with reference TRBV18 and TRBJ2-7, the CDR3 gives the full variable domain: NAGVMQNPRHLVRRRGQEARLRCSPMKGHSHVYWYRQLPEEGLKFMVYLQKENIIDESGMPKERFSAEFPKEGPSILRIQQVVRGDSAAYFCASSPLAASPNAEQYFGPGTRLTVT.

This clone was detected once. This chain connects TRBV30 to TRBJ2-7, with TRBD1 identical over 9 bases. In germline, CDR1 is GTSNPN, CDR2 SVGIG (reference sequence). This CDR3 spans 14 amino acids. Germline trimming cut 3 bases from V and 3 bases from J; bases unmatched to any gene: 6. The CDR3 sequence: CAWRRGQGLYEQYF. The CDR3 DNA sequence: TGTGCCTGGAGAAGAGGACAGGGGCTCTACGAGCAGTACTTC.

The V and J genes are TRBV9 and TRBJ2-3; D is perhaps TRBD2 (6 bases). Per the germline V gene, CDR1 is SGDLS and CDR2 is YYNGEE. The CDR3 spans 14 residues. V was pared by 0 bases and J by 3 bases, with 8 bases between. In DNA, the CDR3 is TGTGCCAGCAGCGTAGCGGGAGCGACAGATACGCAGTATTTT. It yields the protein CASSVAGATDTQYF.

CDR3 bases: TGTGCCTGGAGTGTACAGGTAAATCAGCCCCAGCATTTT. The encoded protein is CAWSVQVNQPQHF. The chain employs TRBV30 and TRBJ1-5; D might be TRBD1 (5 bases). Per germline, CDR1 GTSNPN and CDR2 SVGIG (reference sequence). The CDR3 is 13 amino acids. V lost 0 bases to trimming and J lost 4 bases, with 7 bases between them.

Comments on this clone: The junction departs from the called germline gene at one end, perhaps through a read error. The chain combines TRBV28 with TRBJ2-3; D gene uncertain. Germline assignment: CDR1 MDHEN and CDR2 SYDVKM. The CDR3 has 12 amino acids. CDR3: CASSSNGRSTDF. The DNA of the CDR3 is TGTGCCAGCAGTTCGAATGGTCGCTCCACGGATTTT.

The genes are TRBV5-4 and TRBJ1-6, with D unresolved. Germline V gene lookup returns CDR1 SGHNT and CDR2 YYREEE (reference sequence). V lost 0 bases and J 1 base, leaving 8 bases between the germline ends. The CDR3 extends over 16 amino acids. The CDR3 protein is CASSLASRSYNSPLHF. The CDR3 DNA follows: TGTGCCAGCAGCTTGGCGTCCAGGTCCTATAATTCACCCCTCCACTTT.

V is TRBV11-3 and J is TRBJ2-1; D uncertain. CDR1 SGHNT and CDR2 YENEEA come from the germline V gene. There are 15 residues in the CDR3. V gave up 5 bases and J gave up 2 bases, with 13 bases separating them. The CDR3 is CASSLHSSAYNEQFF. DNA of the CDR3: TGTGCCAGCAGCCTACACTCGAGCGCCTACAATGAGCAGTTCTTC.

On this clone: A read error may account for a junction end that differs from germline. In nucleotides, the CDR3 is TGCAGCGTAGAAGGGACAGGGTCTATCTATGGCTACACCTTC. This encodes CSVEGTGSIYGYTF. The rearrangement links TRBV29-1 to TRBJ1-2; 9 bases agree with TRBD1. The CDR3 loop spans 14 amino acids. Germline V gene sequence: CDR1 SQVTM, CDR2 ANQGSEA.

This chain joins TRBV4-2 and TRBJ1-5; maybe TRBD1 (5 bases). There are 13 residues in the CDR3. Germline V gene sequence: CDR1 LGHNA, CDR2 YNFKEQ. The V end lost 6 bases, the J end lost 5 bases, and 11 bases lay between the germline ends. The CDR3 here is CASSPQGHQPQHF. The CDR3, as DNA: TGTGCCAGCAGTCCGCAGGGCCATCAGCCCCAGCATTTT.

This sequence joins TRBV7-2 and TRBJ2-1; TRBD2 might be the D (5 bases). The germline V gene encodes CDR1 SGHTA and CDR2 FQGNSA. The CDR3 covers 14 residues. Trimming removed 0 bases at V and 7 bases at J, with 10 bases between. As DNA, the CDR3 is TGTGCCAGCAGCTTAGCCAGCACTAGAAATGAGCAGTTCTTC. Translation: CASSLASTRNEQFF.

The rearrangement uses TRBV2 and TRBJ1-2; 7 nucleotides agree with TRBD1. This CDR3 has 11 residues. Trimming cost V 9 bases and J 7 bases; bases outside gene matches: 5. In germline, CDR1 is SNHLY, CDR2 FYNNEI. CDR3 DNA sequence: TGTGCCAGGGGGACAGTAGTTGGCTACACCTTC. Amino acid sequence: CARGTVVGYTF.

DNA for the CDR3: TGTGCCAGCAGTTACCTGGGACCCCGCTACGAGCAGTACTTC. It yields the protein CASSYLGPRYEQYF. The chain has TRBV6-5 and TRBJ2-7, with D perhaps given as TRBD1 or TRBD2 (5 bases each). In germline, CDR1 is MNHEY, CDR2 SVGAGI. The V gene lost 2 bases and the J gene lost 3 bases, with 11 bases spanning the gap. The CDR3 runs 14 residues.

The CDR3 DNA sequence: TGTGCCACACTTTCGGGACAGGGGATCACAGATACGCAGTATTTT. Translated, it gives CATLSGQGITDTQYF. The rearrangement joins TRBV27 to TRBJ2-3; 10 bases match TRBD1. CDR1 and CDR2 from the germline V gene are MNHEY and SMNVEV (reference sequence). J gave up 2 bases and V 10 bases, and 9 bases lay outside the gene matches. The CDR3 sequence is 15 residues long.

This chain uses TRBV25-1 with TRBJ1-1; D unresolved. The V gene lost 2 bases and the J gene lost 6 bases, with 10 bases spanning the gap. CDR1 is MGHDK and CDR2 is SYGVNS in the germline V gene. This CDR3 has 13 amino acids. CDR3 in DNA: TGTGCCAGCAGTGAACGCAGAGGGTCTGAAGCTTTCTTT. This gives the protein CASSERRGSEAFF.

V is TRBV2 and J is TRBJ1-4; no clear D gene. The germline CDR1 and CDR2 sequences are SNHLY and FYNNEI. Trimming removed 1 base at V and 10 bases at J, with 10 bases between. The CDR3 runs 13 residues. The CDR3 nucleotides are TGTGCCAGCAGTGAAGAACGGTCTGGAAAACTGTTTTTT. It specifies CASSEERSGKLFF.